Sequencing of this T cell receptor (beta chain) was carried out in a study of blood T cell repertoires in COVID-19 (dated by TCRdb to the early 2020s). Study-wide context: Samples covering the acute and convalescent phases of COVID-19 were provided by collaborators in the United States, Italy and Spain. The prospective study material was composed of cDNA or gDNA derived from T cells, B-cell-depleted T cells, or PBMCs. Sample metadata almost always included a de-identified subject ID, COVID-19 status, age in years and sex. HLA class I and class II types, where available, came from metadata supplied by the sample provider rather than from assay-based typing. The repertoires were released in a freely available public database meant as a resource for research on the immune response to SARS-CoV-2. Subjects who had been exposed to COVID-19, were actively infected with it, or had recovered from it provided the deeply sampled blood TCRbeta repertoires that made up the dataset. The samples were drawn from two sources: the first 160 participants of the ongoing ImmuneRACE study, and fewer than 1,500 subjects contributed by 6 global collaborators.

CDR1 and CDR2 are read off the germline V gene (reference sequence) as DFQATT and SNEGSKA. The cysteine opens and the phenylalanine closes a CDR3 of 14 amino acids. The read is trimmed to its CDR3 DNA, 42 bases read in frame from base 1. The V and J ends are trimmed by 3 bases and 2 bases, leaving 11 bases between them. On the study overall, not on this receptor specifically: The quantity of clinical and demographic metadata differed by source and by participant and was supplied without curation.

Concerning this clone: The antigen this receptor binds is unknown. The record has no base qualities; no much larger clone is one base away.

Collaborating institutions collected whole blood in K2EDTA tubes following their own protocols. For TCRbeta analysis, collaborators shipped samples in one of three forms: frozen whole blood, isolated PBMCs, or DNA extracted from either of those sample types. The immunoSEQ Assay, a bias-controlled multiplex PCR, was used to amplify TCRbeta CDR3 regions from genomic DNA. The authors processed their data as follows. The number of nucleated cells in each sample was estimated from the amplification of reference gene primers within the assay. Sequence reads were collapsed and filtered to measure the absolute abundance of every unique TCRbeta CDR3 rearrangement. For each sample, productive Simpson clonality was calculated as the square root of Simpson's diversity index across productive rearrangements. TCRdb holds this immuneACCESS table with in-frame rearrangements only. Some clones are missing; in checked studies, unresolved V genes explain under half, and the rest has no known cause. V, J and clone size are those of that table, while D and trimming were read from the DNA. The sample table records about 91,000 clones; just over 85% of these occur just once. The ten largest clones represent approximately 8.7% of the sample.

The chain links TRBV20-1 with TRBJ1-5, and perhaps TRBD1 as D gene, on 6 matching bases. This TCR derives from a woman aged 70-85 years with acute or convalescent COVID-19. The sequenced sample was peripheral blood. The nucleotides read TGCAGTGCTAGTCGTCCAGGGGGCAATCAGCCCCAGCATTTT. It codes for CSASRPGGNQPQHF.